This T cell receptor (beta chain) came from a study of shared clonotypes between healthy human individuals. Concerning this clone itself: What it binds is unknown. Other nucleotide sequences from this sample produce the same CDR3.

Findings and limits, study-wide: Represented genetic and exposure-history diversity was restricted by having few donors.

Positively selected for CCR7, the CD45RO-negative cells used as naive CD8 cells excluded terminally differentiated effector memory CD45RA+ cells. Deep was the level used in running the assay. The assay was immunoSEQ multiplex PCR, and TCRdb's table has in-frame clones only and misses some. The sample holds about 2,200,000 clones, 93% seen once. The CDR3 runs 13 residues. V was trimmed by 3 bases and J by 5 bases, leaving 8 bases between them. Germline V gives CDR1 SEHNR, CDR2 FQNEAQ (reference sequence). The gene calls are TRBV7-9 and TRBJ2-1; D is unclear. The source is a man younger than 35 in good health. Some clones in this sample may be carry-over from other donors' samples. Sequences were obtained from naive CD8+ T cells from PBMCs. CDR3 bases: TGTGCCAGCAGCTTGGGCCTCCACAATGAGCAGTTCTTC. Its translation is CASSLGLHNEQFF. The whole variable domain, remainder taken from reference TRBV7-9 and TRBJ2-1, is DTGVSQNPRHKITKRGQNVTFRCDPISEHNRLYWYRQTLGQGPEFLTYFQNEAQLEKSRLLSDRFSAERPKGSFSTLEIQRTEQGDSAMYLCASSLGLHNEQFFGPGTRLTVL.